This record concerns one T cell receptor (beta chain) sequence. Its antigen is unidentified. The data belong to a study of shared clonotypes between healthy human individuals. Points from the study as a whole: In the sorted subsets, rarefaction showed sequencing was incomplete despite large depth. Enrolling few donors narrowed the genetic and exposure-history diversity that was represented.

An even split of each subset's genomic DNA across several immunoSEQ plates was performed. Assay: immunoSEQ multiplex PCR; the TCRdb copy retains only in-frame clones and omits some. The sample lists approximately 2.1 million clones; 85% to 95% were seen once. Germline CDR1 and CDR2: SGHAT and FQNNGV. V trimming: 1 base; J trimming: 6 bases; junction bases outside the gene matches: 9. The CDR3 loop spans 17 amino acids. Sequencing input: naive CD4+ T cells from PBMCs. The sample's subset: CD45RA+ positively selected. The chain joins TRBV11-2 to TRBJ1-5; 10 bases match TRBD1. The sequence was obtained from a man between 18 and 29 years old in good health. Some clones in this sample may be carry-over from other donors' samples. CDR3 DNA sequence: TGTGCCAGCAGCTTAGGATCAGGGACAGGGGAACGTCAGCCCCAGCATTTT. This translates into CASSLGSGTGERQPQHF.